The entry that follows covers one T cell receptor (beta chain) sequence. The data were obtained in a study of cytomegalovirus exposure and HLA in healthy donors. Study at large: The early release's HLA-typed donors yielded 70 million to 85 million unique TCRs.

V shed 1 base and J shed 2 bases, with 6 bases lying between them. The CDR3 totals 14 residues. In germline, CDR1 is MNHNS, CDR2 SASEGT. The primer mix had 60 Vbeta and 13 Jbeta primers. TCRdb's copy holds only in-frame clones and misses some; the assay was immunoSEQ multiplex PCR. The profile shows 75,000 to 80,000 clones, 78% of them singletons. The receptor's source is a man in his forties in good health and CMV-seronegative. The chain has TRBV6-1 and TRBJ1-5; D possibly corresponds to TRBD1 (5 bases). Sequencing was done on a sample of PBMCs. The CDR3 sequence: CASSEGGGNQPQHF. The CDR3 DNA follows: TGTGCCAGCAGTGAAGGGGGGGGCAATCAGCCCCAGCATTTT.